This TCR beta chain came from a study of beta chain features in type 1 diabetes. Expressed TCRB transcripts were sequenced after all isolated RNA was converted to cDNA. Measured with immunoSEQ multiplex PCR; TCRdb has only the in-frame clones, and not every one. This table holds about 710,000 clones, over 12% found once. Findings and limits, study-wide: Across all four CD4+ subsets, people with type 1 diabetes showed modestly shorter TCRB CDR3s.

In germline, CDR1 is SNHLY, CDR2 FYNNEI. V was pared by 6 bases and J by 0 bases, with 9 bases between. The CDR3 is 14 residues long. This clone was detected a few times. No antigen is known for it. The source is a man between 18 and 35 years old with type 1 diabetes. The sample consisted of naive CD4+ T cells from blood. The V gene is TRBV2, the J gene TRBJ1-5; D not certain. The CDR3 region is CASRGGNSNQPQHF. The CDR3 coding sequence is TGTGCCAGCAGAGGTGGGAATAGCAATCAGCCCCAGCATTTT.